This T cell receptor (beta chain) is from a study of CD8 T cells in Susac syndrome. Notes on the study in general: Clonal expansion did not appear in Susac syndrome CD4+ T cell repertoires.

This clonotype has a handful of counts. Its cognate antigen is unknown. CD8+ and CD4+ T cells taken from blood had their TCR beta sequenced. The germline gives CDR1 SGHRS, CDR2 YFSETQ. Trimming removed 3 bases at V and 3 bases at J, with 16 bases between. The CDR3 length is 15 residues. Reverse transcription used 0.5 to 1 ug RNA and random hexamers. Multiplex PCR with immunoSEQ amplified the TCR beta CDR3 across 54 Vbeta and 13 Jbeta. In TCRdb, the immunoSEQ multiplex PCR reads were re-called with MiXCR into one record per CDR3 protein. This sample carries some 200,000 distinct CDR3 sequences, about 91% of them seen once, and the ten largest clones take 0.087%.

This chain connects TRBV5-1 to TRBJ2-7; D gene ambiguous. Sequencing was performed on CD4+ T cells from PBMCs. The source is a human donor with Susac syndrome. CDR3 in DNA: TGCGCCAGCAGCTCCACACCGGGTAGAGACTACGAGCAGTACTTC. Translated: CASSSTPGRDYEQYF.